The 21 T cell receptor beta chains reported below all come from one sample, sequenced in a study of cytomegalovirus exposure and HLA in healthy donors. Measured with immunoSEQ multiplex PCR; TCRdb has only the in-frame clones, and not every one. The sample includes about 310,000 clones, approximately 91% of them seen just once. Sample: PBMCs. The receptor source for this set is a man between 25 and 39 years old in good health and CMV-seronegative.

The V and J genes are TRBV6-1 and TRBJ2-1, with 11 positions matching TRBD1. The CDR3 spans 13 residues. CDR1 and CDR2 from the germline V gene are MNHNS and SASEGT. Losses at the gene ends were 7 bases for V and 7 bases for J; bases not matched to a gene: 3. CDR3: CASKGTGGNEQFF. The CDR3 DNA reads TGTGCCAGCAAGGGGACAGGGGGTAATGAGCAGTTCTTC.

This chain uses TRBV5-6 with TRBJ1-1; D remains ambiguous. In germline, CDR1 is SGHDT, CDR2 YYEEEE. V gave up 4 bases and J gave up 5 bases, with 21 bases separating them. The CDR3 covers 16 residues. The CDR3 region has the DNA TGTGCCAGCAGCCCAGAGGTTCCGGGGTCAAGGACTGAAGCTTTCTTT. It translates to CASSPEVPGSRTEAFF.

The V and J genes are TRBV27 and TRBJ2-1, with D perhaps TRBD1 (6 bases). Per the germline V gene, CDR1 is MNHEY and CDR2 is SMNVEV (reference sequence). V lost 8 bases and J 7 bases, leaving 12 bases between the germline ends. The length of the CDR3 is 12 residues. CDR3 in amino acids: CASLYRENEQFF. The CDR3, as DNA: TGTGCCAGCCTTTACAGGGAGAATGAGCAGTTCTTC.

V usage is TRBV15 and J usage is TRBJ1-4; D unclear. The CDR3 loop spans 15 amino acids. Germline V CDR1 and CDR2: LNHNV, YYDKDF (reference sequence). Trimming took off 1 base at V and 3 bases at J, with 9 bases between the two ends. The CDR3 DNA sequence: TGTGCCACCAGCAGAGGAGGGCTTTCTAATGAAAAACTGTTTTTT. It translates to CATSRGGLSNEKLFF.

As for this clone: Other DNA sequences within the sample encode an identical CDR3. The chain links TRBV9 to TRBJ1-3; no clear D. The V gene lost 1 base and the J gene lost 0 bases, with 8 bases spanning the gap. CDR3 length equals 15 residues. Germline V gives CDR1 SGDLS, CDR2 YYNGEE. CDR3 region: CASSVYGDSGNTIYF. Here the CDR3 DNA reads TGTGCCAGCAGCGTATACGGGGACTCTGGAAACACCATATATTTT.

The rearrangement uses TRBV13 and TRBJ2-3, with 7 bases that match TRBD1. Germline lookup yields CDR1 PRHDT and CDR2 FYEKMQ (reference sequence). With V trimmed by 4 bases and J by 6 bases, 7 bases remained unmatched. The CDR3 covers 14 residues. The CDR3 nucleotides read TGTGCCAGCAGCTGGACAGGCTCAGGGGATACGCAGTATTTT. Amino acids: CASSWTGSGDTQYF.

On this clone itself: Other DNA sequences from this sample encode an identical CDR3 as well. The V and J genes are TRBV5-1 and TRBJ2-7; 8 bases align to TRBD1. Trimming took 0 bases from V and 1 from J; bases not matched to a gene: 3. Germline lookup yields CDR1 SGHRS and CDR2 YFSETQ. The CDR3 is 15 amino acids. The CDR3 region has the DNA TGCGCCAGCAGCTTGGGGCAGGGGGCGTCCTACGAGCAGTACTTC. Amino acid sequence: CASSLGQGASYEQYF. The variable domain in full, completed from reference TRBV5-1 and TRBJ2-7, reads KAGVTQTPRYLIKTRGQQVTLSCSPISGHRSVSWYQQTPGQGLQFLFEYFSETQRNKGNFPGRFSGRQFSNSRSEMNVSTLELGDSALYLCASSLGQGASYEQYFGPGTRLTVT.

This clone was found once. CDR3 in amino acids: CASSQRDRETDTQYF. CDR3 DNA sequence: TGCGCCAGCAGCCAAAGGGACAGGGAAACAGATACGCAGTATTTT. The chain recombines TRBV4-1 with TRBJ2-3; 9 bases map to TRBD1. From germline, CDR1 is MGHRA and CDR2 YSYEKL. V was pared by 2 bases and J by 3 bases, with 3 bases of the junction left unmatched. This CDR3 is 15 amino acids long.

V and J are TRBV6-1 and TRBJ1-6; D remains ambiguous. CDR1 is MNHNS, CDR2 SASEGT, per germline. V was trimmed by 2 bases and J by 8 bases, leaving 10 bases between them. The CDR3 totals 14 residues. CDR3 residues: CASSERREDSPLHF. In DNA, the CDR3 is TGTGCCAGCAGTGAAAGGCGGGAGGATTCACCCCTCCACTTT.

The chain carries TRBV27 and TRBJ1-1; D is unresolved. The CDR3 contains 14 residues. V was pared by 6 bases and J by 7 bases, with 18 bases between. Per the germline V gene, CDR1 is MNHEY and CDR2 is SMNVEV (reference sequence). In DNA, the CDR3 is TGTGCCAGCAGCCGGGGAGGGAGTTTCGTTGAAGCTTTCTTT. It is translated as CASSRGGSFVEAFF.

The chain carries TRBV7-7 and TRBJ2-5; 7 nucleotides line up with TRBD1. Germline CDR1 and CDR2: SSHAT and FNYEAQ (reference sequence). The CDR3 has 15 residues. The J segment lost 2 bases and the V segment lost 5 bases, leaving 8 bases of the junction unmatched. The DNA for the CDR3 is TGTGCCAGCAGCATACAGGGGACCCCACAAGAGACCCAGTACTTC. It yields the protein CASSIQGTPQETQYF.

This clone showed up just a few times. V and J are TRBV18 and TRBJ2-7; 7 nucleotides align to TRBD1. The J segment lost 2 bases and the V segment lost 5 bases, leaving 9 bases of the junction unmatched. The CDR3 extends over 15 amino acids. CDR1 and CDR2 (germline): KGHSH, LQKENI. As DNA, the CDR3 is TGTGCCAGCTCATCAGGACAGGCCATCCCCTACGAGCAGTACTTC. As protein: CASSSGQAIPYEQYF.

The chain has TRBV18 and TRBJ2-2, with 10 bases matching TRBD1. J was trimmed by 3 bases and V by 6 bases; bases with no gene match: 7. CDR3 size: 16 residues. CDR1 and CDR2 from the germline V gene are KGHSH and LQKENI. The CDR3, as DNA: TGTGCCAGCTCCGTGACAGGGGGCTATGACACCGGGGAGCTGTTTTTT. This encodes CASSVTGGYDTGELFF.

The chain links TRBV11-2 to TRBJ2-6, with TRBD1 matching 9 bases. Germline assignment: CDR1 SGHAT and CDR2 FQNNGV. After removal of 5 bases from V and 1 base from J, the junction contained 6 bases not matched to a gene. This CDR3 comprises 17 residues. The CDR3 DNA reads as TGTGCCAGCAGCCCGGGACAGGGCCTGTCTGGGGCCAACGTCCTGACTTTC. Its protein product is CASSPGQGLSGANVLTF.

The chain couples TRBV7-2 to TRBJ1-6; D ambiguous. This CDR3 region has 11 residues. CDR1 and CDR2 from the germline V gene are SGHTA and FQGNSA. V was shortened by 4 bases and J by 7 bases, with 2 bases between the two germline ends. CDR3 protein: CASSSNSPLHF. Written as DNA, the CDR3 is TGTGCCAGCAGCTCAAATTCACCCCTCCACTTT.

This rearrangement joins TRBV5-1 to TRBJ2-5; D is unresolved. Per the germline V gene, CDR1 is SGHRS and CDR2 is YFSETQ. The length of the CDR3 is 15 residues. The V end lost 1 base, the J end lost 1 base, and 11 bases lay between the germline ends. This CDR3 is CASSLRGGVQETQYF. CDR3 sequence (DNA): TGCGCCAGCAGCTTGCGAGGCGGCGTCCAAGAGACCCAGTACTTC.

The rearrangement joins TRBV11-2 to TRBJ2-2; 8 bases align to TRBD2. The germline V gene encodes CDR1 SGHAT and CDR2 FQNNGV. The CDR3 covers 16 residues. J lost 3 bases, V lost 5 bases, and 8 bases had no gene match. As DNA, the CDR3 is TGTGCCAGCAGCCCCAGACTAGCGACCTACACCGGGGAGCTGTTTTTT. Translated: CASSPRLATYTGELFF.

The chain joins TRBV25-1 to TRBJ2-2, with TRBD1 identical over 7 bases. CDR3 length equals 15 residues. The germline V gene has CDR1 MGHDK and CDR2 SYGVNS. The V gene end was trimmed by 8 bases and the J gene end by 4 bases; junction bases not matched to a gene: 10. Here the CDR3 reads CASRMTGWGTGELFF. CDR3 sequence (DNA): TGTGCCAGCCGAATGACAGGGTGGGGCACCGGGGAGCTGTTTTTT.

This chain links TRBV7-2 with TRBJ1-5; TRBD1 matches at 7 bases. Germline V lookup: CDR1 SGHTA, CDR2 FQGNSA. This CDR3 has 17 residues. With 1 base clipped from V and 0 bases from J, the junction kept 6 bases outside the gene matches. CDR3: CASSLVGTVNSNQPQHF. The CDR3 DNA is TGTGCCAGCAGCTTAGTGGGGACAGTGAATAGCAATCAGCCCCAGCATTTT.

This clone was counted only a few times. The chain is built from TRBV7-9 and TRBJ1-1; TRBD1 agrees at 7 bases. The CDR3 contains 13 residues. J lost 6 bases, V lost 5 bases, and 6 bases had no gene match. Per the germline V gene, CDR1 is SEHNR and CDR2 is FQNEAQ (reference sequence). The CDR3 DNA follows: TGTGCCAGCAGCCCCCGGGACAGTCCTGAAGCTTTCTTT. Its protein product is CASSPRDSPEAFF.

The chain couples TRBV11-2 to TRBJ2-3; 7 nucleotides line up with TRBD2. V lost 4 bases to trimming and J lost 7 bases; unmatched junction nucleotides: 11. The CDR3 extends over 15 amino acids. CDR1 SGHAT and CDR2 FQNNGV come from the germline V gene. CDR3 amino acids: CASSSLAVPGYTQYF. In DNA, the CDR3 is TGTGCCAGCAGCTCCCTAGCGGTTCCCGGTTATACGCAGTATTTT.